Below, one T cell receptor beta chain is given with its context. Its antigen is unknown. The CDR3 contains 11 residues. Per the germline V gene, CDR1 is MNHNS and CDR2 is SASEGT. The ends were cut back, 8 bases at V and 2 bases at J, with 3 bases in the middle. The sample originates from a study of OX40 agonist ivuxolimab in advanced cancers. Turning to the study itself: The study reported partial responses in three patients: one hepatocellular carcinoma, two cutaneous melanoma. Findings and limits, study-wide: At 0.1 to 3.0 mg/kg, clonal expansion of CD4+ and CD8+ blood T cells had occurred by week 6.

TCRdb's table, derived via immunoSEQ multiplex PCR, lists solely in-frame clones and lacks some. The sample consists of 10,000 to 15,000 clones, about 78% of them appearing once. Sample: CD4+ or CD8+ T cells sorted from blood, taken in a trial of the OX40 agonist ivuxolimab. This TCR was recovered from an adult with an advanced solid tumor such as melanoma, head and neck, liver or kidney cancer. This rearrangement joins TRBV6-1 to TRBJ2-2; D ambiguous. The CDR3 loop reads CASRNTGELFF. The CDR3 DNA sequence: TGTGCCAGCCGTAACACCGGGGAGCTGTTTTTT.